These T cell receptor beta chains were read from a single sample in a study of T-cell memory formation after mild COVID-19. TCRdb re-derived calls from the 5' RACE reads in MiXCR, one entry per CDR3 protein. The sample carries under 300,000 distinct CDR3 sequences, roughly 15% recorded once. The specimen sequenced was PBMCs or a T cell subset sorted from them (not recorded which). These receptors originate from a man aged 18 to 30 who had mild COVID-19 (a few samples of this study predate the infection). Cell type and time point are not known. Each CDR3 is given with its conserved first and last residue. D genes are given only for firm matches. For some rows the clone size is stated as once, few or many, or as a class when expanded; others skip it.

clone size: .
V gene: TRBV7-9
D gene: TRBD2
J gene: TRBJ2-5
CDR3 DNA: TGTGCCAGCAGTGCAGGTCCTAGCGGGCAAGAGACCCAGTACTTC
CDR3 protein: CASSAGPSGQETQYF

clone size: few
V gene: TRBV12-3/TRBV12-4
D gene: .
J gene: TRBJ1-2
CDR3 DNA: TGTGCCAGCAGTGCCTGGAACAGCACTAACTATGGCTACACCTTC
CDR3 protein: CASSAWNSTNYGYTF

clone size: many
V gene: TRBV7-9
D gene: TRBD2
J gene: TRBJ2-1
CDR3 DNA: TGTGCCAGCAGCTTATGGCTAGCGGGGTTCTACAATGAGCAGTTCTTC
CDR3 protein: CASSLWLAGFYNEQFF

clone size: few
V gene: TRBV7-9
D gene: .
J gene: TRBJ2-1
CDR3 DNA: TGTGCCATCGGGCCAAACAATGAGCAGTTCTTC
CDR3 protein: CAIGPNNEQFF

clone size: .
V gene: TRBV20-1
D gene: .
J gene: TRBJ1-1
CDR3 DNA: TGCAGTGTATCCAGGGCCACTGAAGCTTTCTTT
CDR3 protein: CSVSRATEAFF

clone size: .
V gene: TRBV7-9
D gene: .
J gene: TRBJ1-1
CDR3 DNA: TGTGCCAGCAGCCCACTCTCCCTGAGTGAAGCTTTCTTT
CDR3 protein: CASSPLSLSEAFF

clone size: few
V gene: TRBV21-1
D gene: .
J gene: TRBJ2-2
CDR3 DNA: TGTGCCAGCATCGACCTGAGGTTCCCGAACACCGGGGAGCTGTTTTTT
CDR3 protein: CASIDLRFPNTGELFF

clone size: few
V gene: TRBV12-3/TRBV12-4
D gene: .
J gene: TRBJ2-5
CDR3 DNA: TGTGCCAGCAGTTTACGGCAGCTTGGGGAGACCCAGTACTTC
CDR3 protein: CASSLRQLGETQYF

clone size: .
V gene: TRBV20-1
D gene: .
J gene: TRBJ2-1
CDR3 DNA: TGCAGTGCTAGGAAGACGGGGACGCCCTACAATGAGCAGTTCTTC
CDR3 protein: CSARKTGTPYNEQFF

clone size: few
V gene: TRBV7-9
D gene: .
J gene: TRBJ1-1
CDR3 DNA: TGTGCCAGCAGTCCGCGGCCCCGCGGGGGAGCTTTCTTT
CDR3 protein: CASSPRPRGGAFF

clone size: .
V gene: TRBV20-1
D gene: .
J gene: TRBJ2-2
CDR3 DNA: TGCAGTGCTAGGGAACAGGGTGGGGAGCTGTTTTTT
CDR3 protein: CSAREQGGELFF

clone size: few
V gene: TRBV19
D gene: .
J gene: TRBJ1-2
CDR3 DNA: TGTGCCAGTAGTCAGAACAGACCCTATGGCTACACCTTC
CDR3 protein: CASSQNRPYGYTF

clone size: .
V gene: TRBV4-3
D gene: .
J gene: TRBJ1-1
CDR3 DNA: TGCGCCAGCAGCCAAGAGGGAAGGAACACTGAAGCTTTCTTT
CDR3 protein: CASSQEGRNTEAFF

clone size: .
V gene: TRBV6-5
D gene: TRBD2
J gene: TRBJ2-4
CDR3 DNA: TGTGCCAGCAGTTCGGCTAGCGGGGGGCTCCTAAACATTCAGTACTTC
CDR3 protein: CASSSASGGLLNIQYF

clone size: few
V gene: TRBV27
D gene: .
J gene: TRBJ1-4
CDR3 DNA: TGTGCCAAATCGGGAAGGGATGAAAAACTGTTTTTT
CDR3 protein: CAKSGRDEKLFF

clone size: few
V gene: TRBV4-1
D gene: .
J gene: TRBJ1-6
CDR3 DNA: TGCGCCAGCAGCCTCTCCCCGGACCCCGGGGTGGCCCTCCACTTT
CDR3 protein: CASSLSPDPGVALHF

clone size: .
V gene: TRBV7-2
D gene: .
J gene: TRBJ1-1
CDR3 DNA: TGTGCCAGCAGCTTAGTCGGGGGGCATGGAGCTTTCTTT
CDR3 protein: CASSLVGGHGAFF

clone size: .
V gene: TRBV27
D gene: TRBD2
J gene: TRBJ2-1
CDR3 DNA: TGTGCCAGCATCCTGGGGGGGACGAAGGAGCAGTTCTTC
CDR3 protein: CASILGGTKEQFF

clone size: .
V gene: TRBV7-9
D gene: .
J gene: TRBJ1-3
CDR3 DNA: TGTGCCAGCAGCTTAGAGAGGAGGATTGTGGATTTT
CDR3 protein: CASSLERRIVDF

clone size: few
V gene: TRBV5-1
D gene: .
J gene: TRBJ2-3
CDR3 DNA: TGCGCCAGCAGCCCGAACAACACAGATACGCAGTATTTT
CDR3 protein: CASSPNNTDTQYF

clone size: few
V gene: TRBV11-2
D gene: TRBD2
J gene: TRBJ2-5
CDR3 DNA: TGTGCCAGCAGCCCCTATCCGGGGTCCAGCGGGGGGGCCAAGGAGACCCAGTACTTC
CDR3 protein: CASSPYPGSSGGAKETQYF

clone size: .
V gene: TRBV4-3
D gene: TRBD1
J gene: TRBJ2-3
CDR3 DNA: TGCGCCAGCAGCCAAGATCGGGTGACAGGGAGCACAGATACGCAGTATTTT
CDR3 protein: CASSQDRVTGSTDTQYF

clone size: .
V gene: TRBV4-3
D gene: TRBD1
J gene: TRBJ2-4
CDR3 DNA: TGCGCCAGCAGCCGAGATTGGGACAGGTTCCAAAACATTCAGTACTTC
CDR3 protein: CASSRDWDRFQNIQYF

clone size: few
V gene: TRBV19
D gene: TRBD1
J gene: TRBJ1-4
CDR3 DNA: TGTGCCAGTAGGACAGGGGCTGGAAAACTGTTTTTT
CDR3 protein: CASRTGAGKLFF

clone size: .
V gene: TRBV29-1
D gene: TRBD1
J gene: TRBJ1-2
CDR3 DNA: TGCAGCGCCCGGGACAGGGTACATGGCTACACCTTC
CDR3 protein: CSARDRVHGYTF

clone size: few
V gene: TRBV29-1
D gene: .
J gene: TRBJ2-5
CDR3 DNA: TGCAGCGCCGTGAGGGTCACCAGAGAGACCCAGTACTTC
CDR3 protein: CSAVRVTRETQYF

clone size: many
V gene: TRBV5-1
D gene: .
J gene: TRBJ1-1
CDR3 DNA: TGCGCCAGCAGCTTTGGGGGGCGCACTGAAGCTTTCTTT
CDR3 protein: CASSFGGRTEAFF

clone size: .
V gene: TRBV6-5
D gene: .
J gene: TRBJ2-1
CDR3 DNA: TGTGCCAGCAGTTACCAGCGTGAGCAGTTCTTC
CDR3 protein: CASSYQREQFF

clone size: .
V gene: TRBV9
D gene: TRBD1
J gene: TRBJ1-2
CDR3 DNA: TGTGCCAGCAGCGTAACACAGGGGGCGCGGGATGGCTACACCTTC
CDR3 protein: CASSVTQGARDGYTF

clone size: few
V gene: TRBV7-3
D gene: .
J gene: TRBJ2-4
CDR3 DNA: TGTGCCAGCAGCAATAGCGGAACAATTCAGTACTTC
CDR3 protein: CASSNSGTIQYF

clone size: few
V gene: TRBV2
D gene: .
J gene: TRBJ1-4
CDR3 DNA: TGTGCCAGCGGGAGTAATGAAAAACTGTTTTTT
CDR3 protein: CASGSNEKLFF

clone size: few
V gene: TRBV6-6
D gene: .
J gene: TRBJ1-1
CDR3 DNA: TGTGCCAGCAGTTACTCCCGGGGCCCCACAGGGAACCCTGAAGCTTTCTTT
CDR3 protein: CASSYSRGPTGNPEAFF

clone size: few
V gene: TRBV4-1
D gene: TRBD1
J gene: TRBJ1-1
CDR3 DNA: TGCGCCAGCAGCCTACACGCAGGGGGGGTTAACACTGAAGCTTTCTTT
CDR3 protein: CASSLHAGGVNTEAFF

clone size: .
V gene: TRBV4-3
D gene: .
J gene: TRBJ2-1
CDR3 DNA: TGCGCCAGCAGCCAAGGGGACTTTTACAATGAGCAGTTCTTC
CDR3 protein: CASSQGDFYNEQFF

clone size: few
V gene: TRBV4-3
D gene: TRBD2
J gene: TRBJ2-1
CDR3 DNA: TGCGCCAGCAGCCAAGGCGTCGCGAGACTAGCGGGGGGGAGCTCCTACAATGAGCAGTTCTTC
CDR3 protein: CASSQGVARLAGGSSYNEQFF

clone size: .
V gene: TRBV10-3
D gene: .
J gene: TRBJ1-1
CDR3 DNA: TGTGCCTTGCGGACGGACATGAACACTGAAGCTTTCTTT
CDR3 protein: CALRTDMNTEAFF

clone size: .
V gene: TRBV19
D gene: .
J gene: TRBJ2-1
CDR3 DNA: TGTGCCAGTAGTGCCATATACAATGAGCAGTTCTTC
CDR3 protein: CASSAIYNEQFF

clone size: few
V gene: TRBV5-1
D gene: .
J gene: TRBJ1-1
CDR3 DNA: TGCGCCAGCAGTCGGGACTTTAACACTGAAGCTTTCTTT
CDR3 protein: CASSRDFNTEAFF